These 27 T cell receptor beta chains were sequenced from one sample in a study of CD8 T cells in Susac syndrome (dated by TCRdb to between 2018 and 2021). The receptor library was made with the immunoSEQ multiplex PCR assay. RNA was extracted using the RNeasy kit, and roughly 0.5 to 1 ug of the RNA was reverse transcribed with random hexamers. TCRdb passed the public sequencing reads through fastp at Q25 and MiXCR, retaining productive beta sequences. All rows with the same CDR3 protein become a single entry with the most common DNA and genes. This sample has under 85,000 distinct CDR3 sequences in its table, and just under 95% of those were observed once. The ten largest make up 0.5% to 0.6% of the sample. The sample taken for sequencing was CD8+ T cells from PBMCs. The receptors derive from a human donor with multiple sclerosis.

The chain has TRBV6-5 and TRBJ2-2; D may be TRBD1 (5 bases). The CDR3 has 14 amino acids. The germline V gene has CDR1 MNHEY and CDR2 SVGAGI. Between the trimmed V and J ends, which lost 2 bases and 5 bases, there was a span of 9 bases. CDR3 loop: CASSYVAGTGELFF. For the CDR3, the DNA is TGTGCCAGCAGTTACGTGGCAGGGACCGGGGAGCTGTTTTTT.

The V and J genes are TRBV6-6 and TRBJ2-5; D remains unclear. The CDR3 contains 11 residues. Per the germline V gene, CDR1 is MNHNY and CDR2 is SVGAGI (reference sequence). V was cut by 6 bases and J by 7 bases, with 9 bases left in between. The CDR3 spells CASRVQLTQYF. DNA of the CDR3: TGTGCCAGCAGGGTCCAGCTGACCCAGTACTTC.

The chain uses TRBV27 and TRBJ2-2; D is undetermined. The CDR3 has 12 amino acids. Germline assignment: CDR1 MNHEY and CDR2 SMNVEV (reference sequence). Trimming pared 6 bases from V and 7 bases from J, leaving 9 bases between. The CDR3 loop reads CASSPDGGELFF. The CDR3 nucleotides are TGTGCCAGCAGCCCGGACGGCGGGGAGCTGTTTTTT.

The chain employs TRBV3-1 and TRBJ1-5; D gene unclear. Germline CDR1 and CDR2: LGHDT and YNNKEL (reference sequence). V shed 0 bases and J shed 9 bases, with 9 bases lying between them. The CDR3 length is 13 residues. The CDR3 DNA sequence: TGTGCCAGCAGCCAAGATGGAACTCGGCCCCAGCATTTT. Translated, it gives CASSQDGTRPQHF.

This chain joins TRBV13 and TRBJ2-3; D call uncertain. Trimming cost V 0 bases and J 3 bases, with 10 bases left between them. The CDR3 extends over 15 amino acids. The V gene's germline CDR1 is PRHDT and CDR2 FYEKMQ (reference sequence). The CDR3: CASSLGAETTDTQYF. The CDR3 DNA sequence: TGTGCCAGCAGCTTAGGGGCGGAGACAACAGATACGCAGTATTTT.

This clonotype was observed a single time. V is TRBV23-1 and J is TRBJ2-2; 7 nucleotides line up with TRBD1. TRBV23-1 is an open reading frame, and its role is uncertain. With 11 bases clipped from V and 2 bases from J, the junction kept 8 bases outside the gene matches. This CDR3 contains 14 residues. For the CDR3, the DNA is TGCGCCCGAGGGGGCCGCAAAAACACCGGGGAGCTGTTTTTT. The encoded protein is CARGGRKNTGELFF.

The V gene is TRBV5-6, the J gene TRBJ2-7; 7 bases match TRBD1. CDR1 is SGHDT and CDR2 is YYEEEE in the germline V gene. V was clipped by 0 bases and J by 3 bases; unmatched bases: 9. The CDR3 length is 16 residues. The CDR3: CASSLELGQVRYEQYF. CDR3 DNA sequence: TGTGCCAGCAGCTTGGAACTTGGACAGGTGCGCTACGAGCAGTACTTC.

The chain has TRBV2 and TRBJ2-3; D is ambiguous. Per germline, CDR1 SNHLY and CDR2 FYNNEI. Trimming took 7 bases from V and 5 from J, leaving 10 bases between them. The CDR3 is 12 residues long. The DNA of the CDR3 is TGTGCCAGCACGGGCGAGGAAGATACGCAGTATTTT. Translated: CASTGEEDTQYF.

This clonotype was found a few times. In nucleotides, the CDR3 is TGTGCCAGCTCACCCACCTCCTACGAGCAGTACTTC. It yields the protein CASSPTSYEQYF. The rearrangement links TRBV18 to TRBJ2-7; D is unresolved. V lost 3 bases and J 0 bases, leaving 3 bases between the germline ends. This CDR3 spans 12 amino acids. CDR1 is KGHSH and CDR2 is LQKENI in the germline V gene.

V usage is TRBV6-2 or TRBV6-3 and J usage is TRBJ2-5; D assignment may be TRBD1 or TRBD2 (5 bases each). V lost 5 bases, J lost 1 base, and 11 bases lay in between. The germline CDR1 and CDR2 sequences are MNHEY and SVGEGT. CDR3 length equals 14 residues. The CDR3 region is CASSGERGQETQYF. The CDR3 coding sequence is TGTGCCAGCAGTGGAGAGAGGGGCCAAGAGACCCAGTACTTC.

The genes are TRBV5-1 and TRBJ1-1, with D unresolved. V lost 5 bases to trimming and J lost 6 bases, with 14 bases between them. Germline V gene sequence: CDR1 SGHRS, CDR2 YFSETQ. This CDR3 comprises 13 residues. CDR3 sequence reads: CASSHSAPAEAFF. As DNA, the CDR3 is TGCGCCAGCAGTCATTCGGCGCCAGCTGAAGCTTTCTTT.

Here the CDR3 DNA reads TGTGCCACCAGTGATTTACCAGATTACAATGAGCAGTTCTTC. Translation: CATSDLPDYNEQFF. The V gene is TRBV24-1, the J gene TRBJ2-1; D gene unclear. The germline CDR1 and CDR2 sequences are KGHDR and SFDVKD. The CDR3 contains 14 residues. V lost 1 base, J lost 4 bases, and 7 bases lay in between.

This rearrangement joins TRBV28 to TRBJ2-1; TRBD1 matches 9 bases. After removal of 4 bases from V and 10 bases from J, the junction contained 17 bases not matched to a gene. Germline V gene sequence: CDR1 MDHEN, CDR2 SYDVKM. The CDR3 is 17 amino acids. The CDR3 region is CASSSTTGTGRRGEQFF. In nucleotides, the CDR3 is TGTGCCAGCAGTTCCACGACCGGGACAGGGCGGCGCGGAGAGCAGTTCTTC.

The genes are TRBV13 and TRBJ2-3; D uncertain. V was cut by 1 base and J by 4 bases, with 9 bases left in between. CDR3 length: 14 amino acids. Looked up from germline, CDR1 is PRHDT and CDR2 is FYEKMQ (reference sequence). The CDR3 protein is CASSLVTVADTQYF. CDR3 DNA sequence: TGTGCCAGCAGCTTAGTCACAGTGGCAGATACGCAGTATTTT. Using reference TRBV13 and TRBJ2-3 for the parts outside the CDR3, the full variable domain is AAGVIQSPRHLIKEKRETATLKCYPIPRHDTVYWYQQGPGQDPQFLISFYEKMQSDKGSIPDRFSAQQFSDYHSELNMSSLELGDSALYFCASSLVTVADTQYFGPGTRLTVL.

CDR3 amino acids: CASSVALPAFF. The CDR3 DNA reads TGTGCCAGCAGTGTAGCCCTCCCAGCTTTCTTT. The chain links TRBV2 to TRBJ1-1; D is undetermined. This CDR3 has 11 amino acids. Trimming stripped 4 bases from V and 10 bases from J, with 10 bases between. Germline V gene sequence: CDR1 SNHLY, CDR2 FYNNEI.

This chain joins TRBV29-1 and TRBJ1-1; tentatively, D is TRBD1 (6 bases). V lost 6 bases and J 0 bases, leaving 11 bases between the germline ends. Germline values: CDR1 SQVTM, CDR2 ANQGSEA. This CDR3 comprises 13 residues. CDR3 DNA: TGCAGCGTACGGACAGCGATGAACACTGAAGCTTTCTTT. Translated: CSVRTAMNTEAFF.

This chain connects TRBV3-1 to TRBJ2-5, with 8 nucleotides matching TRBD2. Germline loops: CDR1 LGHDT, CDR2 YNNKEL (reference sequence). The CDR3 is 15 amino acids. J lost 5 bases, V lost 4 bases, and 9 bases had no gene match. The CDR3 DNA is TGTGCCAGCAGCCCCGGGGGGGTAGGTTGGGAGACCCAGTACTTC. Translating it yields CASSPGGVGWETQYF.

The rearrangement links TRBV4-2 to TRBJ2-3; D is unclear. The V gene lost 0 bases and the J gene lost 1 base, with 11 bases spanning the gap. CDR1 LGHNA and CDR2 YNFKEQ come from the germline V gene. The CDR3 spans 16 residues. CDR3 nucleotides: TGTGCCAGCAGCCAAGATTTGGCGGACCGCACAGATACGCAGTATTTT. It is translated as CASSQDLADRTDTQYF.

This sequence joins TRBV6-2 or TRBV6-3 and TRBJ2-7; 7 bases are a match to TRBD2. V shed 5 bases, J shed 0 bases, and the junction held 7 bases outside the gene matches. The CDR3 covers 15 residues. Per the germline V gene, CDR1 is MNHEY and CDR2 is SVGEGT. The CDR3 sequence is CASSVPTGGSYEQYF. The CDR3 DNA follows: TGTGCCAGCAGTGTGCCGACGGGGGGCTCCTACGAGCAGTACTTC.

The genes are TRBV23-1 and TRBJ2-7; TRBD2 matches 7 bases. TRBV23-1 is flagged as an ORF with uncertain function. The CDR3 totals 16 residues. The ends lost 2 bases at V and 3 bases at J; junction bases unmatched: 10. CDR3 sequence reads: CASSQAGTIRVYEQYF. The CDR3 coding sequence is TGCGCCAGCAGTCAAGCCGGGACTATTAGAGTCTACGAGCAGTACTTC.

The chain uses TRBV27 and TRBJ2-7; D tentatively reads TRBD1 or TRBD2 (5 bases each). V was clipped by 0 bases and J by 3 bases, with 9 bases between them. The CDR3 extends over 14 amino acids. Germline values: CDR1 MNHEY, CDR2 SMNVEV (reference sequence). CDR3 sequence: CASSLSGDLYEQYF. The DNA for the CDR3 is TGTGCCAGCAGTTTATCGGGGGACCTCTACGAGCAGTACTTC.

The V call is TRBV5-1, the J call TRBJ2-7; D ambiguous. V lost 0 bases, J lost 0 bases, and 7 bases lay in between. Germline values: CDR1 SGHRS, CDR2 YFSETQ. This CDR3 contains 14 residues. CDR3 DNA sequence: TGCGCCAGCAGCTTGGTCACCAGCTCCTACGAGCAGTACTTC. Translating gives CASSLVTSSYEQYF.

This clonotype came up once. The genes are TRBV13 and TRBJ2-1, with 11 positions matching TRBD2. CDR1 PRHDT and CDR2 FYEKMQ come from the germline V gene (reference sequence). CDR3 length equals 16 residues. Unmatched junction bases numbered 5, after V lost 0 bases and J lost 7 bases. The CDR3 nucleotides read TGTGCCAGCAGCTTAGGACTAGCGGGAGTGCAGAATGAGCAGTTCTTC. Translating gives CASSLGLAGVQNEQFF.

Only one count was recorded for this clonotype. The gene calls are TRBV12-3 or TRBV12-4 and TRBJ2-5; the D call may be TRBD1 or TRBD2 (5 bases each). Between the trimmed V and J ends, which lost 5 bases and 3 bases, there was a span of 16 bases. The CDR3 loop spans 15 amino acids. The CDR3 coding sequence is TGTGCCAGCAGTCTTGGTGCGGTGGGGGAAGAGACCCAGTACTTC. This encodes CASSLGAVGEETQYF.

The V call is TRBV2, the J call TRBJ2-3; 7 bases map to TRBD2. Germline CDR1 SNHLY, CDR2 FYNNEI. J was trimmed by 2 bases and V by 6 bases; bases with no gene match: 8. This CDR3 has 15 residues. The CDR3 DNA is TGTGCCAGCAGGCTAGGGGACTACCCCACAGATACGCAGTATTTT. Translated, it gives CASRLGDYPTDTQYF.

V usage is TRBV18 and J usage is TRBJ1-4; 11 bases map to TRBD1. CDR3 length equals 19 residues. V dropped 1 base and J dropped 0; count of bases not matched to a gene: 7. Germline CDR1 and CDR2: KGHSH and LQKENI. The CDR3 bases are TGTGCCAGCTCACCACGAGGGACAGGGGGACTCGCAACTAATGAAAAACTGTTTTTT. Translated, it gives CASSPRGTGGLATNEKLFF.

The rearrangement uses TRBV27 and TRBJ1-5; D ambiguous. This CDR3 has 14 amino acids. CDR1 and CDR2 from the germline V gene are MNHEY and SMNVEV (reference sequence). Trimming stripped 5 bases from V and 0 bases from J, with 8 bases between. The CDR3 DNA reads TGTGCCAGCAGTCTATTCAATAGCAATCAGCCCCAGCATTTT. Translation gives CASSLFNSNQPQHF.